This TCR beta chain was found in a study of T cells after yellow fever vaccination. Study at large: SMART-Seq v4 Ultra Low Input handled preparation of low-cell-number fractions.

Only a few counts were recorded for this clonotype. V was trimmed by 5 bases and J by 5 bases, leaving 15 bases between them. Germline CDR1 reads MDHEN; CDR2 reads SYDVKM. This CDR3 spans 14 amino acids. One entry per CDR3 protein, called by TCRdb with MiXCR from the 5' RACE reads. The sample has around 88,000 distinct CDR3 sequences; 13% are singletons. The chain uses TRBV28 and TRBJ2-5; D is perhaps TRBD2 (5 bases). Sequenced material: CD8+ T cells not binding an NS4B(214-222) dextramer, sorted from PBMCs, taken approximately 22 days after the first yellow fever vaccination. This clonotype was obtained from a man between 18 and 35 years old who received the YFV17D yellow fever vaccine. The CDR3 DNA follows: TGTGCCAGCAGTCGTCGAGGGTGGCAGGAGACCCAGTACTTC. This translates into CASSRRGWQETQYF.